The 16 T cell receptor beta chains below were found in one sample sequenced in a study of OX40 agonist ivuxolimab in advanced cancers. The assay was immunoSEQ multiplex PCR, and TCRdb's table has in-frame clones only and misses some. The table shows approximately 79,000 clones, with approximately 95% occurring only once. The sequenced sample was CD4+ or CD8+ T cells sorted from blood, obtained in a trial of the OX40 agonist ivuxolimab. The source is an adult with an advanced solid tumor such as melanoma, head and neck, liver or kidney cancer.

This rearrangement joins TRBV27 to TRBJ1-1, with D possibly matching TRBD1 (6 bases). CDR1 and CDR2 (germline): MNHEY, SMNVEV (reference sequence). The length of the CDR3 is 13 residues. V was trimmed by 5 bases and J by 5 bases, leaving 12 bases between them. The CDR3 here is CASSPGVGTEAFF. The CDR3, as DNA: TGTGCCAGCAGTCCAGGGGTTGGAACTGAAGCTTTCTTT.

The chain joins TRBV9 to TRBJ2-7; D possibly corresponds to TRBD2 (6 bases). Germline V lookup: CDR1 SGDLS, CDR2 YYNGEE. Trimming removed 3 bases at V and 0 bases at J, with 16 bases between. This CDR3 spans 16 amino acids. This CDR3 reads CASSANSGTGSYEQYF. CDR3 in DNA: TGTGCCAGCAGCGCGAACTCCGGGACTGGCTCCTACGAGCAGTACTTC. The full variable domain, in which reference TRBV9 and TRBJ2-7 provide the parts outside the CDR3, is DSGVTQTPKHLITATGQRVTLRCSPRSGDLSVYWYQQSLDQGLQFLIQYYNGEERAKGNILERFSAQQFPDLHSELNLSSLELGDSALYFCASSANSGTGSYEQYFGPGTRLTVT.

The J gene is TRBJ2-7, the V gene TRBV27; the D gene is possibly TRBD2 (6 bases). With 8 bases removed from V and 3 bases from J, the gap between germline ends came to 14 bases. This CDR3 comprises 13 residues. Germline loops: CDR1 MNHEY, CDR2 SMNVEV (reference sequence). The CDR3 loop reads CASGRGTFYEQYF. The CDR3 DNA sequence: TGTGCCAGCGGCCGGGGGACTTTCTACGAGCAGTACTTC.

A single count supports this clone. Mismatch with germline at one junction end may stem from a read error. The V gene is TRBV13, the J gene TRBJ2-2; 7 nucleotides match TRBD1. Germline V gives CDR1 PRHDT, CDR2 FYEKMQ (reference sequence). This CDR3 comprises 14 residues. The CDR3 DNA is TGTGCCAGCGGCCGACAGGGAGAACACCGGGGAGCTGTTTTT. This sequence encodes CASGRQGEHRGAVF.

The chain couples TRBV27 to TRBJ2-1; TRBD1 matches 7 bases. This CDR3 has 16 amino acids. Germline assignment: CDR1 MNHEY and CDR2 SMNVEV (reference sequence). V trimming: 0 bases; J trimming: 2 bases; junction bases outside the gene matches: 4. Written as DNA, the CDR3 is TGTGCCAGCAGTTTATCGGGAACAGGGGCCTACAATGAGCAGTTCTTC. Protein product: CASSLSGTGAYNEQFF.

V and J are TRBV27 and TRBJ2-5; 7 bases line up with TRBD1. Gene TRBJ2-7 matches the end of the DNA better, so the J call may be wrong. CDR1 and CDR2 from the germline V gene are MNHEY and SMNVEV (reference sequence). The CDR3 runs to 13 residues. The CDR3 DNA reads TGTGCCAGCAGCCTAGGGACAGTCTACGAGCAGTACTTC. Its translation: CASSLGTVYEQYF.

This clone was observed once. The chain joins TRBV5-4 to TRBJ2-2; D might be TRBD1 (5 bases). V dropped 0 bases and J dropped 0 bases, with 9 bases sitting between them. The CDR3 has 16 amino acids. Germline CDR1 SGHNT, CDR2 YYREEE (reference sequence). Here the CDR3 DNA reads TGTGCCAGCAGCTTGGTCACAGGCGCGAACACCGGGGAGCTGTTTTTT. Translation: CASSLVTGANTGELFF.

The chain combines TRBV6-5 with TRBJ1-5; D is unclear. The CDR3 covers 14 residues. Germline V gene sequence: CDR1 MNHEY, CDR2 SVGAGI. V dropped 2 bases and J dropped 5 bases, with 10 bases sitting between them. As DNA, the CDR3 is TGTGCCAGCAGTTACGGGCCTCCGGATCAGCCCCAGCATTTT. Encoded protein: CASSYGPPDQPQHF.

J is TRBJ1-1 and V is TRBV27; D is uncertain. Germline V CDR1 and CDR2: MNHEY, SMNVEV (reference sequence). Trimming removed 3 bases at V and 1 base at J, with 9 bases between. There are 14 residues in the CDR3. CDR3 in DNA: TGTGCCAGCAGTTTCGGAAGCCCGAACACTGAAGCTTTCTTT. Amino acids: CASSFGSPNTEAFF.

This clone was detected only a few times. The rearrangement joins TRBV4-1 to TRBJ1-4, with TRBD1 as a possible D gene (5 bases). CDR1 and CDR2 (germline): MGHRA, YSYEKL. There are 13 residues in the CDR3. V dropped 0 bases and J dropped 12 bases, with 11 bases sitting between them. The CDR3, as DNA: TGCGCCAGCAGCCAAGAACGGAGGGGAGAACTGTTTTTT. Translating gives CASSQERRGELFF.

V usage is TRBV11-2 and J usage is TRBJ1-5; weak D call: TRBD1 (6 bases). V was trimmed by 2 bases and J by 2 bases, leaving 10 bases between them. There are 15 residues in the CDR3. The germline V gene has CDR1 SGHAT and CDR2 FQNNGV. CDR3 sequence: CASSLQDSRNQPQHF. The CDR3 DNA is TGTGCCAGCAGCTTACAGGACAGCCGCAATCAGCCCCAGCATTTT.

This chain connects TRBV7-2 to TRBJ2-7; D is uncertain. The CDR3 contains 13 residues. Germline assignment: CDR1 SGHTA and CDR2 FQGNSA. The germline V and J ends were trimmed by 5 bases and 4 bases, with 12 bases remaining between them. The CDR3 reads CASSPSYTYEQYF. In nucleotides, the CDR3 is TGTGCCAGCAGCCCCAGCTACACTTACGAGCAGTACTTC.

J is TRBJ2-3 and V is TRBV27; no clear D. Deletions cut 6 bases from V and 4 bases from J, with 11 bases between. Germline CDR1 MNHEY, CDR2 SMNVEV (reference sequence). This CDR3 is built from 13 residues. CDR3 nucleotide sequence: TGTGCCAGCAGAACAACTGTCCCAGATACGCAGTATTTT. Translation gives CASRTTVPDTQYF.

The V gene is TRBV7-6, the J gene TRBJ2-1; 9 nucleotides match TRBD2. With 5 bases clipped from V and 7 bases from J, the junction kept 3 bases outside the gene matches. This CDR3 has 13 amino acids. CDR1 is SGHVS and CDR2 is FNYEAQ in the germline V gene. The CDR3 protein is CASSPSGANEQFF. CDR3 bases: TGTGCCAGCAGCCCTAGCGGGGCGAATGAGCAGTTCTTC. The variable domain in full, completed from reference TRBV7-6 and TRBJ2-1, reads GAGVSQSPRYKVTKRGQDVALRCDPISGHVSLYWYRQALGQGPEFLTYFNYEAQQDKSGLPNDRFSAERPEGSISTLTIQRTEQRDSAMYRCASSPSGANEQFFGPGTRLTVL.

This chain links TRBV4-3 with TRBJ1-6; TRBD1 agrees at 9 bases. Germline V lookup: CDR1 LGHNA, CDR2 YSLEER. V shed 3 bases, J shed 3 bases, and the junction held 9 bases outside the gene matches. This CDR3 is built from 18 residues. The DNA for the CDR3 is TGCGCCAGCAGCCAGGGACAGGGTGGTGATTTCTATAATTCACCCCTCCACTTT. It yields the protein CASSQGQGGDFYNSPLHF.

This chain joins TRBV27 and TRBJ2-3; 7 bases are shared with TRBD2. V was clipped by 8 bases and J by 3 bases; unmatched bases: 14. CDR1 and CDR2 from the germline V gene are MNHEY and SMNVEV (reference sequence). The CDR3 contains 16 residues. This CDR3 reads CASLKGPGGGTDTQYF. The CDR3 DNA is TGTGCCAGCTTAAAAGGTCCGGGGGGTGGGACAGATACGCAGTATTTT.